A selection of T cell receptor beta chains follows, all from one sample in a study of control samples from healthy donors and cancer patients. The assay was immunoSEQ multiplex PCR, and TCRdb's table has in-frame clones only and misses some. This sample carries some 200,000 clones, 85% to 95% of them seen once, and the ten largest clones take roughly 1.5%. Sequenced material: blood. The receptors come from a man aged 18 to 30 in good health. CDR3s include the opening cysteine and the closing phenylalanine or tryptophan. The order of the fields is D gene, V gene, clone size, J gene, CDR3 DNA, CDR3 protein. The D gene is left open where the match is weak. Where a row states a size, it is once, few, many or the class of an expanded clone; other rows omit it.

.,TRBV9,.,TRBJ1-6,TGTGCCAGCAGCGTAGGGGGACGCAGGTCGGTGAATTCACCCCTCCACTTT,CASSVGGRRSVNSPLHF
.,TRBV5-5,.,TRBJ2-7,TGTGCCAGCAGCTTAGCAGTTGGGGGAGAATACGAGCAGTACTTC,CASSLAVGGEYEQYF
.,TRBV2,.,TRBJ1-5,TGTGCCAGCAGTGACACAGGGTGGGATCAGCCCCAGCATTTT,CASSDTGWDQPQHF
TRBD1,TRBV19,.,TRBJ2-2,TGTGCCAGTAGGACAGGGACCGGGGAGCTGTTTTTT,CASRTGTGELFF
.,TRBV12-3/TRBV12-4,once,TRBJ1-1,TGTGCCAGCAGTTTAGTAGGGGAAGCTTTCTTT,CASSLVGEAFF
.,TRBV19,.,TRBJ1-5,TGTGCCAGTAGTGCGGGACAAAGGGCCCAGCATTTT,CASSAGQRAQHF
.,TRBV12-5,.,TRBJ2-5,TGTGCTAGTGGTTTGGTAGGGGCAGTCCGGGAGACCCAGTACTTC,CASGLVGAVRETQYF
.,TRBV7-9,.,TRBJ2-3,TGTGCCAGCAGCCTAGCACGGGTGGGCACAGATACGCAGTATTTT,CASSLARVGTDTQYF
.,TRBV19,.,TRBJ1-3,TGTGCCAGTAAGGACAGCTCTGGAAACACCATATATTTT,CASKDSSGNTIYF
.,TRBV4-1,.,TRBJ1-2,TGCGCCAGCAGCCTCCCCACGGAGTCGAATGGCTACACCTTC,CASSLPTESNGYTF
TRBD2,TRBV10-1,.,TRBJ2-5,TGCGCCAGCGGGGGGGGGAGAGAGACCCAGTACTTC,CASGGGRETQYF